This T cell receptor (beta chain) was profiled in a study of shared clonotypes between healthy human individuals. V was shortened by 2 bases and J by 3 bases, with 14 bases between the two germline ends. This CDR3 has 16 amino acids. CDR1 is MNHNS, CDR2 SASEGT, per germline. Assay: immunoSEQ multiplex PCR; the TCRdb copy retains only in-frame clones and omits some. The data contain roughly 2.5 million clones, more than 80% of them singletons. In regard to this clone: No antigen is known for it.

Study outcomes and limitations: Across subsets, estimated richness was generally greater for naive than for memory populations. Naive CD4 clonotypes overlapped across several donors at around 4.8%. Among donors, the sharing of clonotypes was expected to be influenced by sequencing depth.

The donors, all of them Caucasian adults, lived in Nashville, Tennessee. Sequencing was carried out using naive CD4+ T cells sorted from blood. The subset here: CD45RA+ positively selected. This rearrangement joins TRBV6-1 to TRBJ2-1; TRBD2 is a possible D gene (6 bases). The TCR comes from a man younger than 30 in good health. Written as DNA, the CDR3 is TGTGCCAGCAGTGAACGGGCGGGGATCAACTACAATGAGCAGTTCTTC. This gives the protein CASSERAGINYNEQFF.